What follows describes a single T cell receptor (beta chain). Only a few counts were recorded for this clone. There is no known antigen for this receptor. Base quality data are lacking; no much larger clone is found one base away. This specimen's time point label, interpreted: about 28 days (+/-7) after the second vaccine dose. AZD1222 recipients with second doses at about 4 weeks or about 12 weeks were pooled, because spike-specific TCR depth and breadth did not differ between schedules. Samples from vaccinated people were obtained from the UK trials COV001 and COV002, which included a single-blind randomized controlled phase 2/3 trial of AZD1222 (ChAdOx1 nCoV-19) in healthy adults. For TCRbeta chain sequencing, PBMC samples from trial participants were taken at day 0 and at day 28 after the second dose. This sample is drawn from a study of T cell responses to AZD1222 COVID-19 vaccine (dated by TCRdb to 2020 to 2022). Describing the broader study: TCR sequencing covered over 230 trial participants: nearly 210 given two doses of AZD1222 and around 26 given two doses of MenACWY control vaccine. Trial participants were enrolled into age subgroups of 18-55, 56-69 and 70-plus years, which contained roughly 140, 27 and 60 TCR-sequenced participants, respectively.

On the study overall, not on this receptor specifically: Reportedly, almost half of the unique spike-specific TCRs recognized epitopes lying outside the regions that are mutated in the B.1.351 and B.1.1.7 variants. Most participants were white British and females outnumbered males, and the authors suggested that clonal diversity may have been underestimated. The 56-69-year group was small, and its depth increase did not reach significance, likely because of low power. Because no day 14 peak-response samples were available, the repertoires could be characterized only after the peak T cell response. Spike-specific TCR breadth and depth rose significantly after two AZD1222 doses compared with day 0 and with MenACWY recipients. CD4 TCRs associated with the vaccine covered the entire spike protein, and the dominant responses were in regions 160-218 and 743-854. Conclusions about previously exposed vaccinees are limited, since just six or seven AZD1222 recipients were seropositive for SARS-CoV-2 at baseline.

The CDR3 regions of human TCRbeta chains were analyzed by immunosequencing. The authors' pipeline ran thus. TCRs in the repertoires were compared against a reference library of SARS-CoV-2-specific TCRs that had been generated with the MIRA antigen-specificity platform. Breadth was defined as the fraction of unique TCRs that were SARS-CoV-2-associated, and depth was defined as the fraction of total T cells that were SARS-CoV-2-associated. Using the MIRA data, each spike-specific TCR was mapped to the spike region that the TCR reacts to and placed in a CD4 or CD8 class. Log10-transformed breadth and depth values were compared by one-way ANOVA with Sidak's multiple comparisons tests. TCRdb limited this immuneACCESS table to in-frame rearrangements with V and J called. A share of clones is missing; checked studies link under half to unresolved V genes, and the rest is unexplained. D and trimming come from the DNA, and the V and J calls and clone size come from that table. The sample includes around 96,000 clones, with around 84% observed a single time. The ten largest clones capture around 5.9% of the sample.

The receptor was derived from an adult who received the AZD1222 COVID-19 vaccine. Sequences were derived from peripheral blood, sampled 28 days after the second AZD1222 dose.

CDR3 region: CASSPRQGTTNTEAFF. DNA sequence: TGTGCCAGCAGCCCCAGACAGGGGACGACGAACACTGAAGCTTTCTTT. The rearranged segments are TRBV7-2 and TRBJ1-1; TRBD1 matches 8 bases in the middle. Ends trimmed: V by 5 bases, J by 1 base; bases unmatched to a gene: 9. CDR1 and CDR2 (SGHTA, FQGNSA) derive from the germline V gene. From the cysteine through the phenylalanine, the CDR3 covers 16 amino acids. Only the CDR3 DNA is retained, 48 bases long and in frame from the first base.